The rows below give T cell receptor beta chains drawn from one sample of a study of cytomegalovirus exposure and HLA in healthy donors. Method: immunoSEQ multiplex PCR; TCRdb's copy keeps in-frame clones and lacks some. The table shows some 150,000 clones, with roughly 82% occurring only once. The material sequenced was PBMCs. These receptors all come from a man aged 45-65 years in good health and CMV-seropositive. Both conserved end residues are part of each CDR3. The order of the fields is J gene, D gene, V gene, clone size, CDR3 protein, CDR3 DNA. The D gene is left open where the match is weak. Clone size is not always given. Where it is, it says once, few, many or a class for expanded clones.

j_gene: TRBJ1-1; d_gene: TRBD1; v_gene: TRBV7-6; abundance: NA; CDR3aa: CASSFDAGGTEAFF; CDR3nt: TGTGCCAGCAGCTTCGATGCAGGGGGGACTGAAGCTTTCTTT
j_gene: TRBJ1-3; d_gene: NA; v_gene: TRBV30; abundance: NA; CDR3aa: CAWSVLPVSSGNTIYF; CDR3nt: TGTGCCTGGAGTGTACTACCGGTGAGCTCTGGAAACACCATATATTTT
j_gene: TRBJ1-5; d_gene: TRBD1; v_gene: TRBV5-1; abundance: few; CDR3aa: CASSLEGASSNQPQHF; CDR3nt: TGCGCCAGCAGCTTGGAGGGGGCCAGTAGCAATCAGCCCCAGCATTTT
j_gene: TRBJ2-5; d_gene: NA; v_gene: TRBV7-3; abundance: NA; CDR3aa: CASSLMPSTQETQYF; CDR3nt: TGTGCCAGCAGCTTAATGCCGTCTACGCAAGAGACCCAGTACTTC
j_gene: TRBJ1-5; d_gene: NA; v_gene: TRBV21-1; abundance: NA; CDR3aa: CASSRIPGVQPQHF; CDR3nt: TGTGCCAGCAGCAGGATTCCAGGGGTTCAGCCCCAGCATTTT
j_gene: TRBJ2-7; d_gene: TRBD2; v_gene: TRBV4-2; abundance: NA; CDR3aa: CASSQASGGISYEQYF; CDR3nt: TGTGCCAGCAGCCAGGCTAGCGGGGGGATCTCCTACGAGCAGTACTTC
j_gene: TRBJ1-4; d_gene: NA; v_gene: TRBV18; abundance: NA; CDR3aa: CASSLMGQANEKLFF; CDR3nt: TGTGCCAGCTCACTGATGGGACAAGCAAATGAAAAACTGTTTTTT
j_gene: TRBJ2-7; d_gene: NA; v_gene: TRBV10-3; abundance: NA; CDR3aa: CAISESIGRKQYF; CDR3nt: TGTGCCATCAGTGAGTCGATCGGGAGAAAGCAGTACTTC
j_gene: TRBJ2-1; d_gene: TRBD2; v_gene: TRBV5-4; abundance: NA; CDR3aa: CASSSGLAGYNEQFF; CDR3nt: TGTGCCAGCAGCTCCGGACTAGCGGGGTACAATGAGCAGTTCTTC
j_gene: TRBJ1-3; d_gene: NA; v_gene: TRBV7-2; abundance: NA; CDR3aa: CASSTDLGNTIYF; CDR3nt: TGTGCCAGCAGCACGGACTTGGGAAACACCATATATTTT
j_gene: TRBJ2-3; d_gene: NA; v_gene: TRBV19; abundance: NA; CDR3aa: CASRVGGSFTDTQYF; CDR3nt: TGTGCCAGTAGAGTAGGCGGATCCTTCACAGATACGCAGTATTTT
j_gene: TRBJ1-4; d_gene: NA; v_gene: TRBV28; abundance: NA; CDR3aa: CASSLSGFNEKLFF; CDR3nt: TGTGCCAGCAGTCTCTCAGGGTTTAATGAAAAACTGTTTTTT
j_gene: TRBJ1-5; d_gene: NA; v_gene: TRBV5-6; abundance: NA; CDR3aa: CASSLAGFGQPQHF; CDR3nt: TGTGCCAGCAGCTTGGCAGGGTTCGGTCAGCCCCAGCATTTT
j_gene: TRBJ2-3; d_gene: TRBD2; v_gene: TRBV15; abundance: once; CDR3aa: CATSIVAGGRTDTQYF; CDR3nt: TGTGCCACCAGCATTGTCGCGGGAGGAAGGACAGATACGCAGTATTTT
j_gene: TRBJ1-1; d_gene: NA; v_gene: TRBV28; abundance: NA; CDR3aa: CASSFQAGVLAEAFF; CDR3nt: TGTGCCAGCAGTTTTCAGGCAGGGGTGTTGGCTGAAGCTTTCTTT
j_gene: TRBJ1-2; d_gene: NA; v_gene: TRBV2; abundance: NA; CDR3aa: CASSSISPRGYTF; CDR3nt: TGTGCCAGCAGTAGTATTAGTCCCAGGGGCTACACCTTC
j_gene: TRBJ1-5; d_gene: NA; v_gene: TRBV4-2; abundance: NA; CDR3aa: CASSQDVDRISNQPQHF; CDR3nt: TGTGCCAGCAGCCAAGATGTTGACAGAATAAGCAATCAGCCCCAGCATTTT
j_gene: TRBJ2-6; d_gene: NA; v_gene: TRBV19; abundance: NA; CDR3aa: CASSTGQSGANVLTF; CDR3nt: TGTGCCAGTAGTACCGGACAGTCTGGGGCCAACGTCCTGACTTTC
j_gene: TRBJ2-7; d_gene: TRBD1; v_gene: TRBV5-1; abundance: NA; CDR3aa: CASSLAGQGTYEQYF; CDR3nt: TGCGCCAGCAGCCTGGCCGGACAGGGAACCTACGAGCAGTACTTC
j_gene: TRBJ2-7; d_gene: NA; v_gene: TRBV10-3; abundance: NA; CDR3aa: CAISGPSYEQYF; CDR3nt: TGTGCCATCAGTGGGCCAAGCTACGAGCAGTACTTC
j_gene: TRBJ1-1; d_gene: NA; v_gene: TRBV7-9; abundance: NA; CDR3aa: CASSPQMVSGEAFF; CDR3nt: TGTGCCAGCAGCCCCCAAATGGTATCCGGGGAAGCTTTCTTT
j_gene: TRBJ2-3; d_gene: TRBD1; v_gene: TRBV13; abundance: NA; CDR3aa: CASSPGTGTLDTQYF; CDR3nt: TGTGCCAGCAGCCCTGGGACAGGGACACTGGATACGCAGTATTTT
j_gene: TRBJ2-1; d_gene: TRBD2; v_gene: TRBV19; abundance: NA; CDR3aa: CASKSSSGRNEQFF; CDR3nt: TGTGCCAGTAAGTCATCTAGCGGGAGAAATGAGCAGTTCTTC
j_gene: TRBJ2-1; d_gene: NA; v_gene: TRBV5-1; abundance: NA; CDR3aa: CASSLDRNNEQFF; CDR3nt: TGCGCCAGCAGCTTGGACAGGAACAATGAGCAGTTCTTC
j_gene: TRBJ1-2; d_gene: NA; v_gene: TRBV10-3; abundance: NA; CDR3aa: CAAEDNFNYGYTF; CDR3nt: TGTGCCGCCGAGGATAACTTTAACTATGGCTACACCTTC
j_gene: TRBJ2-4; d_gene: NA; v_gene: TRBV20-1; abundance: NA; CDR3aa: CSASRGGQYF; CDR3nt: TGCAGTGCTTCCAGAGGAGGCCAGTACTTC
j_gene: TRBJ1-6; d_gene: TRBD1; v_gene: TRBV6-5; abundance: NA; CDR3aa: CASSPGTGVNSPLHF; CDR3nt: TGTGCCAGCAGCCCCGGGACAGGAGTTAATTCACCCCTCCACTTT
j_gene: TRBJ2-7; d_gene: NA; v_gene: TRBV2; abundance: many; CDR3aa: CASSVAGLTYEQYF; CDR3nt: TGTGCCAGCAGTGTCGCAGGGCTGACCTACGAGCAGTACTTC
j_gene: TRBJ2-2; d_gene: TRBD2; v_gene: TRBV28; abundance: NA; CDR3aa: CASSSSLSGGVFGELFF; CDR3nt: TGTGCCAGCAGTTCTTCCCTTAGCGGGGGAGTTTTTGGGGAGCTGTTTTTT
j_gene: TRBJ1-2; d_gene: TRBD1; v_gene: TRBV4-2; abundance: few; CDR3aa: CASNSPGQGYTF; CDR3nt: TGTGCCAGTAACAGCCCGGGACAGGGCTACACCTTC
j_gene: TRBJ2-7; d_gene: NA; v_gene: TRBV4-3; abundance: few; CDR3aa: CASSQDRSSNYEQYF; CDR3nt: TGCGCCAGCAGCCAAGATAGATCTAGCAACTACGAGCAGTACTTC
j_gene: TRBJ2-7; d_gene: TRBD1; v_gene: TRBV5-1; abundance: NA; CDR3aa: CASSLAGQGYEQYF; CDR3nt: TGCGCCAGCAGCTTGGCGGGACAGGGCTACGAGCAGTACTTC
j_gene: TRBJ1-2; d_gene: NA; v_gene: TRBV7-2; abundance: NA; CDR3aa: CASSLESPGGGGYTF; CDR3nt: TGTGCCAGCAGCTTAGAGTCACCCGGGGGTGGTGGCTACACCTTC
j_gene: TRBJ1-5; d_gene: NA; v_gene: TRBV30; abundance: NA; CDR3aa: CAWSSPTRMGGNQPQHF; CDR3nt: TGTGCCTGGAGTTCCCCGACCCGGATGGGAGGCAATCAGCCCCAGCATTTT
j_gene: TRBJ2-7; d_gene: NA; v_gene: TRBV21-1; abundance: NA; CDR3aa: CASSKKLEDCYEQYF; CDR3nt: TGTGCCAGCAGCAAAAAACTAGAGGACTGCTACGAGCAGTACTTC